This T cell receptor beta chain was documented in a study of blood T cell repertoires in COVID-19. The overall study: PBMCs, B-cell-depleted T cells, or T cells provided the cDNA or gDNA that made up the material.

J gave up 4 bases and V 2 bases, and 8 bases lay outside the gene matches. The CDR3 spans 16 residues. The germline V gene encodes CDR1 LGHNA and CDR2 YSLEER. Participant-reported clinical history was the basis for cohort assignment. Two negative PCRs, clearance, or symptom resolution were required of recovered Cohort 3 donors. Only in-frame clones appear in the TCRdb table, and some are missing; sequencing was by immunoSEQ multiplex PCR. This table holds about 480,000 clones, 88% found once. This clonotype originated in a woman aged 40 to 50 who had recovered from COVID-19. This chain joins TRBV4-3 and TRBJ1-2; 9 bases agree with TRBD1. Material: PBMCs or T cells enriched from blood (not recorded which). The CDR3 spells CASSQPGQGRAYGYTF. CDR3 in DNA: TGCGCCAGCAGCCAACCGGGACAGGGCCGGGCCTATGGCTACACCTTC.